The clone carrying this TCR beta chain was seen ten or more times. What it binds is unknown. The data stem from a study of CD8+ T cells in alopecia areata. cDNA serving as the sequencing template came from extracted, reverse transcribed RNA. Assay: immunoSEQ multiplex PCR; the TCRdb copy retains only in-frame clones and omits some. In the table there are 150,000 to 200,000 clones, under 80% of which are singletons. CDR3 length equals 13 residues. V was pared by 4 bases and J by 1 base, with 7 bases between. Germline assignment: CDR1 LGHNA and CDR2 YSLEER. Treatment indicated: oral pan-JAK inhibitor, 5-10 mg twice daily. Alopecia areata patients provided lesional scalp punch biopsies and peripheral blood, both collected for the study. Study-wide points: It was observed that many expanded lesional clones persisted in scalp and blood during tofacitinib.

This sequence originates from a human donor with alopecia areata. V usage is TRBV4-3 and J usage is TRBJ1-1; D gene uncertain. The input for sequencing was CD4+ T cells sorted from blood, taken at roughly week 49, from a patient treated with tofacitinib. The chain's CDR3 is CASSLSTNTEAFF. CDR3 in DNA: TGCGCCAGCAGCCTCTCAACGAACACTGAAGCTTTCTTT.